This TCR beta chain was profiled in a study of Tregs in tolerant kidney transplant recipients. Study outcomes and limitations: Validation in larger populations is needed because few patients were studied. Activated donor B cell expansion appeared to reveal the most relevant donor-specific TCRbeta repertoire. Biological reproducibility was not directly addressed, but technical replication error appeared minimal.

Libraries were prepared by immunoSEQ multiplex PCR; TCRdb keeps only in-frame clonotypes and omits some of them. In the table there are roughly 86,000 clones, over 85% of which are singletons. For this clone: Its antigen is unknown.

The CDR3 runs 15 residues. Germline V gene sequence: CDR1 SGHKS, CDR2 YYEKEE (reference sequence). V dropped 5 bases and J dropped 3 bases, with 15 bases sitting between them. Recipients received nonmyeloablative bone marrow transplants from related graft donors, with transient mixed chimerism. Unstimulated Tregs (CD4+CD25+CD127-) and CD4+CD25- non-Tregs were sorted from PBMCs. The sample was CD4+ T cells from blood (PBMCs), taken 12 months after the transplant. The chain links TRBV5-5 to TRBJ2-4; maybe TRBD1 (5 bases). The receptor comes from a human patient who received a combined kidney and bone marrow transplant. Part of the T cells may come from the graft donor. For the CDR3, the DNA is TGTGCCAGCAGTGTTCGTGGGGCCGTCAAAAACATTCAGTACTTC. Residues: CASSVRGAVKNIQYF.